This record covers a single TCR beta chain. This sample stems from a study of blood T cell repertoires in COVID-19. The germline gives CDR1 MDHEN, CDR2 SYDVKM. The CDR3 contains 15 residues. V trimming: 4 bases; J trimming: 5 bases; junction bases outside the gene matches: 5. The table came from immunoSEQ multiplex PCR; TCRdb's copy has only in-frame clones and leaves some out. The sample yields approximately 200,000 clones, about 86% seen once. The sequenced sample consisted of peripheral blood. The source of this sequence is a man between 18 and 29 years old with active or convalescent COVID-19. The rearrangement uses TRBV28 and TRBJ2-4, with 10 bases matching TRBD1. This chain's CDR3 is CASSSSGTGENIQYF. In nucleotides, the CDR3 is TGTGCCAGCAGTTCCTCCGGGACAGGGGAAAACATTCAGTACTTC.